These 25 T cell receptor beta chains were sequenced from one sample in a study of cytomegalovirus exposure and HLA in healthy donors. Method: immunoSEQ multiplex PCR; TCRdb's copy keeps in-frame clones and lacks some. This table has about 220,000 clones, around 88% appearing once. The specimen sequenced was PBMCs. The receptors here all came from a woman under 30 in good health and CMV-seronegative.

This chain joins TRBV29-1 and TRBJ1-2, with D possibly being TRBD1 (6 bases). CDR3 size: 13 residues. With 2 bases removed from V and 2 bases from J, the gap between germline ends came to 9 bases. Germline CDR1 and CDR2: SQVTM and ANQGSEA. The CDR3 sequence: CSVESDSNYGYTF. The CDR3 DNA sequence: TGCAGCGTTGAATCGGACAGCAACTATGGCTACACCTTC.

This chain uses TRBV5-4 with TRBJ2-7, with 7 bases fitting TRBD2. This CDR3 region has 13 residues. Trimming took 4 bases from V and 1 from J; bases not matched to a gene: 2. Germline CDR1 and CDR2: SGHNT and YYREEE (reference sequence). CDR3 DNA sequence: TGTGCCAGCAGCCCGGGACTATCCTACGAGCAGTACTTC. Translating gives CASSPGLSYEQYF.

This sequence joins TRBV2 and TRBJ1-5; 7 positions match TRBD1. Germline values: CDR1 SNHLY, CDR2 FYNNEI. The J segment lost 1 base and the V segment lost 6 bases, leaving 6 bases of the junction unmatched. This CDR3 comprises 15 residues. In DNA, the CDR3 is TGTGCCAGCAGCGCCGACAGGGAGAGCAATCAGCCCCAGCATTTT. Translated: CASSADRESNQPQHF.

CDR3: CASRRQGDSWAGSTDTQYF. The CDR3 DNA sequence: TGCGCCAGCAGGCGTCAGGGGGACTCCTGGGCGGGAAGCACAGATACGCAGTATTTT. The rearrangement joins TRBV5-1 to TRBJ2-3, with D possibly TRBD1 on 7 matching bases. Trimming stripped 5 bases from V and 0 bases from J, with 25 bases between. The germline gives CDR1 SGHRS, CDR2 YFSETQ. The CDR3 consists of 19 residues.

V is TRBV6-1 and J is TRBJ2-5; the match to TRBD2 covers 7 bases. This CDR3 has 14 residues. V shed 2 bases, J shed 4 bases, and the junction held 4 bases outside the gene matches. Germline CDR1 reads MNHNS; CDR2 reads SASEGT. The CDR3 nucleotides read TGTGCCAGCAGTGAAAAATGGGAGGGAGAGACCCAGTACTTC. It specifies CASSEKWEGETQYF.

The chain employs TRBV4-1 and TRBJ2-7, with TRBD2 matching over 13 bases. Germline values: CDR1 MGHRA, CDR2 YSYEKL. The V gene end was trimmed by 3 bases and the J gene end by 5 bases; junction bases not matched to a gene: 7. The CDR3 has 16 amino acids. The DNA of the CDR3 is TGCGCCAGCAGCCATCATAGACTAGCGGGAGGCCACGAGCAGTACTTC. This encodes CASSHHRLAGGHEQYF.

J is TRBJ2-1 and V is TRBV6-5; TRBD1 matches at 7 bases. Per germline, CDR1 MNHEY and CDR2 SVGAGI. J was trimmed by 7 bases and V by 5 bases; bases with no gene match: 2. CDR3 length: 12 residues. The CDR3 sequence is CASSKGANEQFF. CDR3 nucleotide sequence: TGTGCCAGCAGTAAGGGGGCTAATGAGCAGTTCTTC.

J is TRBJ1-3 and V is TRBV6-6; maybe TRBD1 (5 bases). CDR1 is MNHNY, CDR2 SVGAGI, per germline (reference sequence). The CDR3 contains 14 residues. V dropped 2 bases and J dropped 3 bases, with 8 bases sitting between them. As DNA, the CDR3 is TGTGCCAGCAGTTACACAGACAGTGGAAACACCATATATTTT. The encoded protein is CASSYTDSGNTIYF.

The count of this clone is one. CDR3 nucleotides: TGTGCCAGCAGCGAATATCGCTACGGGGAGCTGTTTTTT. Translation gives CASSEYRYGELFF. The chain joins TRBV6-1 to TRBJ2-2; the D is unclear. V was pared by 6 bases and J by 7 bases, with 12 bases between. This CDR3 contains 13 residues. Germline V gene data show CDR1 as MNHNS and CDR2 as SASEGT.

The sample holds a few counts of this clone. This chain joins TRBV28 and TRBJ1-2; the match to TRBD1 covers 9 bases. The germline gives CDR1 MDHEN, CDR2 SYDVKM. Losses at the gene ends were 2 bases for V and 4 bases for J; bases not matched to a gene: 5. This CDR3 comprises 15 residues. CDR3 protein: CASSLTGGSAYGYTF. The CDR3 bases are TGTGCCAGCAGTTTAACAGGGGGCAGTGCCTATGGCTACACCTTC.

The CDR3 bases are TGTGCCACCAGCAGGGGGGCGGGCAGAAACAATGAGCAGTTCTTC. It is translated as CATSRGAGRNNEQFF. This sequence joins TRBV15 and TRBJ2-1; D may be TRBD1 (6 bases). The CDR3 consists of 15 residues. V was shortened by 3 bases and J by 5 bases, with 14 bases between the two germline ends. The V gene's germline CDR1 is LNHNV and CDR2 YYDKDF (reference sequence). The full variable domain, rest sourced from reference TRBV15 and TRBJ2-1, is DAMVIQNPRYQVTQFGKPVTLSCSQTLNHNVMYWYQQKSSQAPKLLFHYYDKDFNNEADTPDNFQSRRPNTSFCFLDIRSPGLGDTAMYLCATSRGAGRNNEQFFGPGTRLTVL.

This sequence joins TRBV6-5 and TRBJ2-5, with TRBD2 matching over 8 bases. V trimming: 2 bases; J trimming: 2 bases; junction bases outside the gene matches: 7. Germline V lookup: CDR1 MNHEY, CDR2 SVGAGI. The CDR3 is 16 amino acids. The CDR3, as DNA: TGTGCCAGCAGTTACCGGGAGGGCCGGGGGCAAGAGACCCAGTACTTC. Protein: CASSYREGRGQETQYF.

This clone was counted a single time. This chain links TRBV28 with TRBJ1-4; 8 bases fit TRBD1. The CDR3 spans 15 residues. CDR1 and CDR2 from the germline V gene are MDHEN and SYDVKM. Trimming took 5 bases from V and 5 from J; bases not matched to a gene: 7. In DNA form, the CDR3 reads TGTGCCAGCAGTGCCCCCGGGACAGGCAATGAAAAACTGTTTTTT. Protein product: CASSAPGTGNEKLFF. Full variable domain (rest looked up from reference TRBV28 and TRBJ1-4): DVKVTQSSRYLVKRTGEKVFLECVQDMDHENMFWYRQDPGLGLRLIYFSYDVKMKEKGDIPEGYSVSREKKERFSLILESASTNQTSMYLCASSAPGTGNEKLFFGSGTQLSVL.

This clone was observed once. This chain links TRBV27 with TRBJ1-1; D might be TRBD1 (5 bases). CDR1 is MNHEY, CDR2 SMNVEV, per germline (reference sequence). The V gene lost 6 bases and the J gene lost 7 bases, with 18 bases spanning the gap. CDR3 length equals 14 residues. CDR3 sequence (DNA): TGTGCCAGCAGGCTCGGAGGGGCAGGGAATGAAGCTTTCTTT. Protein: CASRLGGAGNEAFF.

This clone has only one observation. The V and J genes are TRBV9 and TRBJ2-1; D not certain. V lost 2 bases and J 7 bases, leaving 7 bases between the germline ends. This CDR3 comprises 12 residues. CDR1 and CDR2 from the germline V gene are SGDLS and YYNGEE. The CDR3: CASSVYRNEQFF. The CDR3 nucleotides read TGTGCCAGCAGCGTTTATCGGAATGAGCAGTTCTTC.

The chain is built from TRBV27 and TRBJ2-1; the D gene is possibly TRBD1 (5 bases). The length of the CDR3 is 14 residues. Trimming removed 1 base at V and 8 bases at J, with 12 bases between. Germline V gene lookup returns CDR1 MNHEY and CDR2 SMNVEV (reference sequence). The DNA for the CDR3 is TGTGCCAGCAGTTTATTAGGGGCCTATGATGAGCAGTTCTTC. Encoded protein: CASSLLGAYDEQFF.

V gene TRBV2 combines with J gene TRBJ2-1; D possibly corresponds to TRBD1 (5 bases). This CDR3 is 14 amino acids long. Germline values: CDR1 SNHLY, CDR2 FYNNEI. V was trimmed by 3 bases and J by 3 bases, leaving 9 bases between them. This CDR3 reads CASSDPDSYNEQFF. CDR3 DNA sequence: TGTGCCAGCAGTGATCCTGACAGCTACAATGAGCAGTTCTTC.

CDR3 DNA sequence: TGTGCCAGCACCCCACTAGCGGAAAACACAGATACGCAGTATTTT. It encodes CASTPLAENTDTQYF. The chain joins TRBV5-6 to TRBJ2-3; 8 positions agree with TRBD2. Germline-derived CDR1 and CDR2 are SGHDT and YYEEEE. CDR3 length: 15 residues. Unmatched junction bases numbered 8, after V lost 6 bases and J lost 2 bases.

This rearrangement joins TRBV28 to TRBJ2-7, with D perhaps TRBD1 (6 bases). Per the germline V gene, CDR1 is MDHEN and CDR2 is SYDVKM. This CDR3 region has 13 residues. V gave up 10 bases and J gave up 0 bases, with 13 bases separating them. The CDR3 DNA follows: TGTGCCACCTTGGACAGTAACTCCTACGAGCAGTACTTC. It codes for CATLDSNSYEQYF. Looking up the rest from reference TRBV28 and TRBJ2-7 gives the full variable domain: DVKVTQSSRYLVKRTGEKVFLECVQDMDHENMFWYRQDPGLGLRLIYFSYDVKMKEKGDIPEGYSVSREKKERFSLILESASTNQTSMYLCATLDSNSYEQYFGPGTRLTVT.

V usage is TRBV4-2 and J usage is TRBJ2-7, with 9 bases lining up with TRBD2. CDR3 length: 15 amino acids. V was clipped by 5 bases and J by 2 bases; unmatched bases: 7. CDR1 is LGHNA, CDR2 YNFKEQ, per germline. The CDR3 region has the DNA TGTGCCAGCAGCTTGTCGGCGGGAGGGGCCTACGAGCAGTACTTC. It yields the protein CASSLSAGGAYEQYF.

The chain uses TRBV18 and TRBJ1-3, with 7 bases aligning to TRBD1. In germline, CDR1 is KGHSH, CDR2 LQKENI. The CDR3 extends over 14 amino acids. Germline trimming cut 3 bases from V and 5 bases from J; bases unmatched to any gene: 4. Written as DNA, the CDR3 is TGTGCCAGCTCACCCGGGACAGTCAGAAACACCATATATTTT. Its protein is CASSPGTVRNTIYF.

The chain carries TRBV5-4 and TRBJ1-1; D is possibly TRBD1 (5 bases). V lost 0 bases to trimming and J lost 4 bases, with 13 bases between them. This CDR3 contains 15 residues. Germline assignment: CDR1 SGHNT and CDR2 YYREEE (reference sequence). CDR3 sequence reads: CASSLVAGGGTEAFF. CDR3 in DNA: TGTGCCAGCAGCTTGGTAGCGGGCGGGGGCACTGAAGCTTTCTTT. Looking up the rest from reference TRBV5-4 and TRBJ1-1 gives the full variable domain: ETGVTQSPTHLIKTRGQQVTLRCSSQSGHNTVSWYQQALGQGPQFIFQYYREEENGRGNFPPRFSGLQFPNYSSELNVNALELDDSALYLCASSLVAGGGTEAFFGQGTRLTVV.

The CDR3 bases are TGTGCCAGCAGTTCCATCGGGGGGGAGGGCCGCGATACGCAGTATTTT. Encoded protein: CASSSIGGEGRDTQYF. The J gene is TRBJ2-3, the V gene TRBV28; TRBD2 matches 8 bases. CDR3 length equals 16 residues. With 4 bases clipped from V and 6 bases from J, the junction kept 12 bases outside the gene matches. The germline V gene encodes CDR1 MDHEN and CDR2 SYDVKM.

The genes are TRBV6-1 and TRBJ2-7; no reliable D call. The germline gives CDR1 MNHNS, CDR2 SASEGT. The CDR3 sequence is 13 residues long. Between the trimmed V and J ends, which lost 10 bases and 6 bases, there was a span of 19 bases. CDR3 sequence (DNA): TGTGCCACCGCCCCTGTCTCACTCGGCGAGCAGTACTTC. Translating gives CATAPVSLGEQYF.

This sequence joins TRBV4-3 and TRBJ1-2; tentatively, D is TRBD1 (6 bases). This CDR3 spans 16 amino acids. Per germline, CDR1 LGHNA and CDR2 YSLEER. Trimming left V 4 bases short and J 0 bases short, with 15 bases between. This CDR3 reads CASSLNHRVTNYGYTF. In DNA, the CDR3 is TGCGCCAGCAGCCTCAACCACAGGGTAACTAACTATGGCTACACCTTC.